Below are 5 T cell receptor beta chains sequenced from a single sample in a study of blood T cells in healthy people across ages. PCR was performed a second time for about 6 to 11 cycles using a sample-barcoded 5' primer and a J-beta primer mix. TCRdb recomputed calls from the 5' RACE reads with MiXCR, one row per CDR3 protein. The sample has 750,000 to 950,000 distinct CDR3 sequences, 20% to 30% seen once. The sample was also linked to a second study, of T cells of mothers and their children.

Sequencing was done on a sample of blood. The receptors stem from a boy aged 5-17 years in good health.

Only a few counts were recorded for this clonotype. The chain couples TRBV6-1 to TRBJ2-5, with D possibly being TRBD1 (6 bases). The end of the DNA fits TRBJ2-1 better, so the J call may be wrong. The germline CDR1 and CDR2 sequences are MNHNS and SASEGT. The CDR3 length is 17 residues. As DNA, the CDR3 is TGTGCCAGCAGAAATACCCGCAGGGGATCTTCGTGGGATGAGCAGTTCTTC. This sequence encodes CASRNTRRGSSWDEQFF.

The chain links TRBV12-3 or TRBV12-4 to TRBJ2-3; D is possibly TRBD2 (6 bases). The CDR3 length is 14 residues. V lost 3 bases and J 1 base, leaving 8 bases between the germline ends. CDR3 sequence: CASSFKRGTDTQYF. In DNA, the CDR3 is TGTGCCAGCAGTTTCAAGCGGGGCACAGATACGCAGTATTTT.

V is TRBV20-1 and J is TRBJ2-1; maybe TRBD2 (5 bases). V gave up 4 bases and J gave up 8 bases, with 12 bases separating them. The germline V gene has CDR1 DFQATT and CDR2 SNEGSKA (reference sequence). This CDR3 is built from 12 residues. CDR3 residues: CSAIRSGDEQFF. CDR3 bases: TGCAGTGCTATCCGGTCCGGGGATGAGCAGTTCTTC.

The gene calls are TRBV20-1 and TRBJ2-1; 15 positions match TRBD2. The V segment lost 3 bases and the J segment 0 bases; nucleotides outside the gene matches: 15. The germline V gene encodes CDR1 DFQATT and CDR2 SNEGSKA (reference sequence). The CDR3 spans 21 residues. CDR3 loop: CSASATPGTSGGWSSYNEQFF. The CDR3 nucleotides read TGCAGTGCTAGTGCTACGCCTGGGACTAGCGGGGGGTGGAGCTCCTACAATGAGCAGTTCTTC.

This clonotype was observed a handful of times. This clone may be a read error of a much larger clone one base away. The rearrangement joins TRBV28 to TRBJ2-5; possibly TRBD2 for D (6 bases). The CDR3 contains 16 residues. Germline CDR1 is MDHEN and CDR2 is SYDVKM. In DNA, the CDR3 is TGTGCCGGCAGTTCCCCGACTAGTCGGGGCCAAGAGACCCAGTACTTC. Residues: CAGSSPTSRGQETQYF.